The rows below give T cell receptor beta chains drawn from one sample of a study of radiotherapy plus CTLA-4 blockade in lung cancer. Measured with immunoSEQ multiplex PCR; TCRdb has only the in-frame clones, and not every one. The data show approximately 50,000 clones, roughly four fifths seen once. Specimen: peripheral blood, collected from a patient treated with radiotherapy plus ipilimumab. The receptors stem from a human donor with non-small cell lung cancer who had a complete response to radiotherapy plus ipilimumab. The CDR3 runs from the conserved cysteine through the conserved F or W. A D gene is named only where the DNA matches it firmly. Some rows mark clone size as missing; the rest say once, few, many or name a class of expanded clone.

J gene,D gene,clone size,CDR3 length,V gene,CDR3 DNA,CDR3 protein
TRBJ2-2,NA,once,14,TRBV18,TGTGCCAGCTCACCGGGACATACAACCGGGGAGCTGTTTTTT,CASSPGHTTGELFF
TRBJ2-1,TRBD2,once,15,TRBV6-6,TGTGCCAGCAGTTTGACTAGCGACTCCTACAATGAGCAGTTCTTC,CASSLTSDSYNEQFF
TRBJ1-5,NA,few,15,TRBV12-5,TGTGCTAGTGGTGCCCCCATCGGGGGAGGTCAGCCCCAGCATTTT,CASGAPIGGGQPQHF
TRBJ2-2,TRBD1,few,17,TRBV27,TGTGCCAGCAGTTTACCCCGACAGGGGAGGTACACCGGGGAGCTGTTTTTT,CASSLPRQGRYTGELFF
TRBJ1-5,TRBD1,few,15,TRBV6-6,TGTGCCAGCAGTCGACAGGGGGGCCCGAATCAGCCCCAGCATTTT,CASSRQGGPNQPQHF
TRBJ2-5,NA,NA,13,TRBV27,TGTGCCAGCAGTTTGCCGAGTCGAGAGACCCAGTACTTC,CASSLPSRETQYF
TRBJ2-7,NA,NA,14,TRBV7-8,TGTGCCAGCAGCCCGGGGACTGGGTTTGACGAGCAGTACTTC,CASSPGTGFDEQYF
TRBJ2-1,TRBD1,NA,15,TRBV28,TGTGCCAGCACCCCAGGGGGCAGGGGGTATAATGAGCAGTTCTTC,CASTPGGRGYNEQFF
TRBJ2-7,TRBD2,NA,17,TRBV11-1,TGTGCCAGCAGCCGCTCCTGGACTAGCGGGTATAATTGCGAGCAGTACTTC,CASSRSWTSGYNCEQYF
TRBJ1-1,NA,NA,15,TRBV11-2,TGTGCCAGCAGCTCCCTAAGGGGGGGTTTCTCTGAAGCTTTCTTT,CASSSLRGGFSEAFF
TRBJ2-7,TRBD1,NA,14,TRBV27,TGTGCCAGCAGTCCCGGGACAGGGCTGAACGAGCAGTACTTC,CASSPGTGLNEQYF
TRBJ2-2,NA,once,15,TRBV7-9,TGTGCCAGCACCCGTATCCGGGGGAACACCGGGGAGCTGTTTTTT,CASTRIRGNTGELFF
TRBJ2-1,TRBD2,NA,15,TRBV5-1,TGCGCCAGCAGCTTACGCGGGGGACCACGGGGTGAGCAGTTCTTC,CASSLRGGPRGEQFF
TRBJ2-2,TRBD2,NA,14,TRBV2,TGTGCCAGCAAGGGCGGGAGTACCACCGGGGAGCTGTTTTTT,CASKGGSTTGELFF
TRBJ1-1,NA,NA,13,TRBV4-1,TGCGCCAGCAGCCACGGGGGTGGCACTGAAGCTTTCTTT,CASSHGGGTEAFF
TRBJ1-4,NA,NA,14,TRBV5-6,TGTGCCAGCAGCCTCAGGGCACGGAATGAAAAACTGTTTTTT,CASSLRARNEKLFF
TRBJ2-1,TRBD1,NA,16,TRBV5-4,TGTGCCAGCAGCTACCGGGACAGGGGATCCTACAATGAGCAGTTCTTC,CASSYRDRGSYNEQFF
TRBJ2-5,TRBD2,NA,19,TRBV7-6,TGTGCCAGCAGCTTAGCCCCCCGGATAGCGGGGGGGAGCCAAGAGACCCAGTACTTC,CASSLAPRIAGGSQETQYF
TRBJ2-5,TRBD1,NA,16,TRBV6-5,TGTGCCAGCAGTTACTCGTGGGCAGGGGGCCAAGAGACCCAGTACTTC,CASSYSWAGGQETQYF
TRBJ1-6,NA,once,16,TRBV18,TGTGCCAGCTCCCCCGACGGGAGGGCCTATAATTCACCCCTCCACTTT,CASSPDGRAYNSPLHF
TRBJ1-1,NA,NA,16,TRBV5-1,TGCGCCAGCACCCCCTCGCAGCGGGCCGGAAACACTGAAGCTTTCTTT,CASTPSQRAGNTEAFF
TRBJ2-2,TRBD2,NA,20,TRBV13,TGTGCCAGCAGCTTAGGACCCCTAGCGGGAGACCGGGGGGGAACCGGGGAGCTGTTTTTT,CASSLGPLAGDRGGTGELFF
TRBJ2-7,NA,NA,18,TRBV7-8,TGTGCCAGCAGCTTAGCGGGGAGAGGAGGGGCCAACGGCGCCGAGCAGTACTTC,CASSLAGRGGANGAEQYF
TRBJ2-7,NA,NA,13,TRBV10-3,TGTGCCATCGGAAGACAGGCCTACTACGAGCAGTACTTC,CAIGRQAYYEQYF
TRBJ2-7,NA,NA,13,TRBV7-9,TGTGCCAGCAGCTTTGGGGGGACCTACGAGCAGTACTTC,CASSFGGTYEQYF
TRBJ1-5,NA,few,16,TRBV2,TGTGCCAGCAGACTCGCTCAAGGACAGAACAATCAGCCCCAGCATTTT,CASRLAQGQNNQPQHF
TRBJ2-3,TRBD2,NA,18,TRBV7-2,TGTGCCAGCAGCTTAGTGTTCAAGGCTAGCGGGGGGGCAGATACGCAGTATTTT,CASSLVFKASGGADTQYF
TRBJ1-2,NA,medium-sized,12,TRBV2,TGTGCCAGCAAGCTGGGGGCGCTGGGCTACACCTTC,CASKLGALGYTF
TRBJ1-6,NA,few,14,TRBV27,TGTGCCAGCAGCCTAGGAGCCTATAATTCACCCCTCCACTTT,CASSLGAYNSPLHF
TRBJ1-1,TRBD1,few,14,TRBV7-8,TGTGCCAGCAGCTTCGGACAGGGGACCCCAGGAGCTTTCTTT,CASSFGQGTPGAFF
TRBJ2-7,NA,many,14,TRBV10-3,TGTGCCATCAGTGAGCCCACACTAGTTCCCGAGCAGTACTTC,CAISEPTLVPEQYF
TRBJ1-2,TRBD1,NA,13,TRBV5-1,TGCGCCAGCAGCGGGACAGGGCTCTATGGCTACACCTTC,CASSGTGLYGYTF
TRBJ1-6,NA,few,15,TRBV14,TGTGCCAGCAGCCAAGATGGCCGGGGAAATTCACCCCTCCACTTT,CASSQDGRGNSPLHF
TRBJ2-3,TRBD2,NA,14,TRBV29-1,TGCAGCGTTGATTATAGCGGGAGATCAGATACGCAGTATTTT,CSVDYSGRSDTQYF
TRBJ1-2,TRBD1,NA,14,TRBV18,TGTGCCAGCTCACCGAGGGGGGACAGCTATGGCTACACCTTC,CASSPRGDSYGYTF
TRBJ1-1,NA,NA,13,TRBV7-6,TGTGCCAGCAGCAGACAGGAGAACACTGAAGCTTTCTTT,CASSRQENTEAFF
TRBJ1-2,NA,few,15,TRBV5-4,TGTGCCAGCAGCTCGGCCAGGGGTTCGAACTATGGCTACACCTTC,CASSSARGSNYGYTF
TRBJ1-2,NA,NA,13,TRBV6-1,TGTGCCAGCAGCCCAGGGCCCAACTATGGCTACACCTTC,CASSPGPNYGYTF
TRBJ1-1,NA,few,12,TRBV5-8,TGTGCCAGCAGCTCCGATACAGGGGAAGCTTTCTTT,CASSSDTGEAFF
TRBJ2-1,TRBD1,NA,16,TRBV4-1,TGCGCCAGCAGCCAAGAGATTGGACAGGGCAACAATGAGCAGTTCTTC,CASSQEIGQGNNEQFF
TRBJ2-3,TRBD2,few,17,TRBV5-4,TGTGCCAGCAGCGGGACTAGCGGGGACCTCAGCACAGATACGCAGTATTTT,CASSGTSGDLSTDTQYF
TRBJ1-3,NA,few,14,TRBV19,TGTGCCAGTAGTGACGGACAGCCTGGAAACACCATATATTTT,CASSDGQPGNTIYF
TRBJ2-2,TRBD2,NA,19,TRBV2,TGTGCCAGCAGACTGGGAATTTGGCGTAGCGGGCAGAACACCGGGGAGCTGTTTTTT,CASRLGIWRSGQNTGELFF
TRBJ1-5,TRBD1,NA,17,TRBV19,TGTGCCAGTAGTTATGCCCACGGGACAGGGGAGGCTCAGCCCCAGCATTTT,CASSYAHGTGEAQPQHF
TRBJ2-1,NA,NA,13,TRBV27,TGTGCCAGCAGTTTTCGACAATACAATGAGCAGTTCTTC,CASSFRQYNEQFF
TRBJ2-7,NA,NA,15,TRBV18,TGTGCCAGCTCACCAAATCTGGGGCAGATCGACGAGCAGTACTTC,CASSPNLGQIDEQYF
TRBJ1-1,TRBD1,NA,18,TRBV29-1,TGCAGCGTTGAACGAAGCCGGGACAGAACATATCTCAACACTGAAGCTTTCTTT,CSVERSRDRTYLNTEAFF
TRBJ2-6,TRBD1,few,16,TRBV19,TGTGCCAGTACAGGGACAGGGTTCTCTGGGGCCAACGTCCTGACTTTC,CASTGTGFSGANVLTF
TRBJ2-7,TRBD2,NA,13,TRBV28,TGTGCCAGCATCCGGAGCGGGACCTACGAGCAGTACTTC,CASIRSGTYEQYF
TRBJ1-3,NA,NA,16,TRBV9,TGTGCCAGCAGCGCTCGTGGGGGCTACTCTGGAAACACCATATATTTT,CASSARGGYSGNTIYF
TRBJ2-6,NA,once,17,TRBV19,TGTGCCAGTAGTAAGGCCACCGTGAGGGGGGGGGCCAACGTCCTGACTTTC,CASSKATVRGGANVLTF
TRBJ2-3,NA,NA,13,TRBV18,TGTGCCAGCTCACCAAGGGGGACAGATACGCAGTATTTT,CASSPRGTDTQYF
TRBJ2-7,TRBD1,NA,14,TRBV15,TGTGCCACCGCAAGAACACAGGGGCTTGGGGAGCAGTACTTC,CATARTQGLGEQYF
TRBJ2-3,TRBD1,NA,17,TRBV6-1,TGTGCCAGCAGTGAAATGTTAACAGGGGGGAGCACAGATACGCAGTATTTT,CASSEMLTGGSTDTQYF
TRBJ2-7,NA,few,13,TRBV19,TGTGCCAGTAGTATAGCTAATTCCTACGAGCAGTACTTC,CASSIANSYEQYF
TRBJ2-7,TRBD2,NA,17,TRBV7-2,TGTGCCAGCAGCTTACGAGGGCTAGCGGGGTACTCCTACGAGCAGTACTTC,CASSLRGLAGYSYEQYF
TRBJ1-2,NA,NA,14,TRBV28,TGTGCCAGCAGTTCTGGCGGGAAGCCCTCTGGCTACACCTTC,CASSSGGKPSGYTF
TRBJ2-7,TRBD1,NA,15,TRBV19,TGTGCCAGTAGTTCCCTACAGGGGGCGCTTAACGAGCAGTACTTC,CASSSLQGALNEQYF
TRBJ2-3,TRBD2,NA,15,TRBV19,TGTGCCAGTAGTATGGCTAGCGGGAGGGCAGATACGCAGTATTTT,CASSMASGRADTQYF
TRBJ2-1,NA,NA,13,TRBV7-2,TGTGCCAGCAGCTTTACTGGCTACAATGAGCAGTTCTTC,CASSFTGYNEQFF